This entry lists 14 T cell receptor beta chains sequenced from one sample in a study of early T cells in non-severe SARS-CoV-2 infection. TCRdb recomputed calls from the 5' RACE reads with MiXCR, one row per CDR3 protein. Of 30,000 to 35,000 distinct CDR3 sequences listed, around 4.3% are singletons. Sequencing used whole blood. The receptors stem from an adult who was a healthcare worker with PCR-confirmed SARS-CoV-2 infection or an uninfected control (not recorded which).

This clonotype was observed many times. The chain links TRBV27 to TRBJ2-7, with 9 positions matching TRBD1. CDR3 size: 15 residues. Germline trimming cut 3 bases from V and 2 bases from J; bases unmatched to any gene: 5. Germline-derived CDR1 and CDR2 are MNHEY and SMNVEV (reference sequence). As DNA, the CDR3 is TGTGCCAGCAGTTTCTCCGGGACAGGGACCTACGAGCAGTACTTC. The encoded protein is CASSFSGTGTYEQYF.

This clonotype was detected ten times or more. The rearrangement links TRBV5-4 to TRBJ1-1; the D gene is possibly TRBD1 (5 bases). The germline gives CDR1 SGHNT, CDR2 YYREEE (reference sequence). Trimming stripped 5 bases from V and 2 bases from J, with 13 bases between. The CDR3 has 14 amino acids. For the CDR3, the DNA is TGTGCCAGCAGGAGGGGTGGACTAAACACTGAAGCTTTCTTT. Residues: CASRRGGLNTEAFF.

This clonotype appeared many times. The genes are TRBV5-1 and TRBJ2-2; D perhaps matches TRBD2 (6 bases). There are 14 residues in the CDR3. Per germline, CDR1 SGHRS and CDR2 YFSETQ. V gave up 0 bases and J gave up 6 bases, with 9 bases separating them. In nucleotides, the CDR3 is TGCGCCAGCAGCTTGGGGTCGGGAGCCGGGGAGCTGTTTTTT. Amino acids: CASSLGSGAGELFF.

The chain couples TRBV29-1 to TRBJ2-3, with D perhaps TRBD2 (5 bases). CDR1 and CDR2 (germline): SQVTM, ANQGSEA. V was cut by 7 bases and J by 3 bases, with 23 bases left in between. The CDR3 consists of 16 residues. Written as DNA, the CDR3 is TGCAGCGCTGGCGGATCTAGAACGACTAATACAGATACGCAGTATTTT. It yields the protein CSAGGSRTTNTDTQYF.

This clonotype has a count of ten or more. The CDR3 here is CASSDTDRDYLQETQYF. In DNA, the CDR3 is TGTGCCAGCAGTGATACTGACCGGGACTACCTCCAAGAGACCCAGTACTTC. The chain recombines TRBV25-1 with TRBJ2-5; 7 nucleotides align to TRBD2. Trimming cost V 3 bases and J 1 base; bases outside gene matches: 11. CDR3 size: 17 residues. Germline V CDR1 and CDR2: MGHDK, SYGVNS.

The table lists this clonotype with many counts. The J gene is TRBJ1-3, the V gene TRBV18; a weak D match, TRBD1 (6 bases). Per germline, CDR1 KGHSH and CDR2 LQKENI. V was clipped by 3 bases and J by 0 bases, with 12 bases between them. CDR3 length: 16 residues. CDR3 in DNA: TGTGCCAGCTCACCTTCGACAGGACCCTCTGGAAACACCATATATTTT. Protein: CASSPSTGPSGNTIYF. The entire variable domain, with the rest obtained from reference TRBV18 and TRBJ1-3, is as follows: NAGVMQNPRHLVRRRGQEARLRCSPMKGHSHVYWYRQLPEEGLKFMVYLQKENIIDESGMPKERFSAEFPKEGPSILRIQQVVRGDSAAYFCASSPSTGPSGNTIYFGEGSWLTVV.

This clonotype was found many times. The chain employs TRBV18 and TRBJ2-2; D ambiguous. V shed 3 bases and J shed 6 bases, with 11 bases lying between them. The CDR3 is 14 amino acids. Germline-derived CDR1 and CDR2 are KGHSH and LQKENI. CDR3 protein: CASSPNGPPGELFF. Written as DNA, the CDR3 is TGTGCCAGCTCACCGAACGGACCCCCCGGGGAGCTGTTTTTT.

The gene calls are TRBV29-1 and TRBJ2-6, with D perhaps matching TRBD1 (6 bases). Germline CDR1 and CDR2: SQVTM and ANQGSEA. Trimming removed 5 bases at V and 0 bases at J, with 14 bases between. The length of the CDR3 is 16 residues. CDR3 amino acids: CSVSRDIDSGANVLTF. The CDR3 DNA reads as TGCAGCGTTAGCCGGGACATTGACTCTGGGGCCAACGTCCTGACTTTC.

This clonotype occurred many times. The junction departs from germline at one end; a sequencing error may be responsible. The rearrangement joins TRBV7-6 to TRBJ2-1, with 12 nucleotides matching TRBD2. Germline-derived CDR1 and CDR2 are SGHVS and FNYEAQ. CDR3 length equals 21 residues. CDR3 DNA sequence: TGTGCCAGCAGCCCAACGTTACTAGCGGGGGGTTCCCAGAGCTCCTACAATGAGCAGCTCTTC. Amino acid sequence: CASSPTLLAGGSQSSYNEQLF. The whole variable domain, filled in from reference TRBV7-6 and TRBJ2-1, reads GAGVSQSPRYKVTKRGQDVALRCDPISGHVSLYWYRQALGQGPEFLTYFNYEAQQDKSGLPNDRFSAERPEGSISTLTIQRTEQRDSAMYRCASSPTLLAGGSQSSYNEQLFGPGTRLTVL.

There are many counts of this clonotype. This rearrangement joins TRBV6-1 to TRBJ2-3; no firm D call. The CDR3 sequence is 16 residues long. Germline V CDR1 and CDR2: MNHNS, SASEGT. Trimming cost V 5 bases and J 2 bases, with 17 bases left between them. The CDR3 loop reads CASSQSQVFHTDTQYF. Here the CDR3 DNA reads TGTGCCAGCAGTCAATCCCAGGTTTTCCACACAGATACGCAGTATTTT.

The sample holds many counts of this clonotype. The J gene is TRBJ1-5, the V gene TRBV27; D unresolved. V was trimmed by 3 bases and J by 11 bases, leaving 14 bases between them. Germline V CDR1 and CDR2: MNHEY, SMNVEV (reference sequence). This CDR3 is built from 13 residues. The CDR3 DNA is TGTGCCAGCAGTTTGGGATGGGATCGGACCCAGCATTTT. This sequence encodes CASSLGWDRTQHF.

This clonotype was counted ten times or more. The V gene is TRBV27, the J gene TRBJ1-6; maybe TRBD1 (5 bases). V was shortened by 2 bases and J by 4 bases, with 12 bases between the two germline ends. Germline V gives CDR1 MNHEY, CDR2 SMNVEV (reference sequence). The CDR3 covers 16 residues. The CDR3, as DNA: TGTGCCAGCAGTTTAGAAGGGGCTAGGTATAATTCACCCCTCCACTTT. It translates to CASSLEGARYNSPLHF.

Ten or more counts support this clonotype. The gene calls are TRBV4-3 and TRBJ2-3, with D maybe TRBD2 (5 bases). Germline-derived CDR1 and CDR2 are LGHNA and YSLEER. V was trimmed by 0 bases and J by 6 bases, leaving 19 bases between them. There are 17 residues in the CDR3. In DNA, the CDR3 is TGCGCCAGCAGCCAAGAGCTCAGGACTCCCTCCGTGGATACGCAGTATTTT. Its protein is CASSQELRTPSVDTQYF.

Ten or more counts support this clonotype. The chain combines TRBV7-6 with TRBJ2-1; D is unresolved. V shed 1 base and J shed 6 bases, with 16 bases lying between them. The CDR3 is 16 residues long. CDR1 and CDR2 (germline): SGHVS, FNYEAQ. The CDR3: CASSLVAVGLGNEQFF. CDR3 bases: TGTGCCAGCAGCTTAGTGGCGGTGGGTTTGGGCAATGAGCAGTTCTTC. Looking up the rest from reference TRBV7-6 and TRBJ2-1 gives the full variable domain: GAGVSQSPRYKVTKRGQDVALRCDPISGHVSLYWYRQALGQGPEFLTYFNYEAQQDKSGLPNDRFSAERPEGSISTLTIQRTEQRDSAMYRCASSLVAVGLGNEQFFGPGTRLTVL.